The T cell receptor (beta chain) under discussion was sequenced for a study of T cells in Graves' hyperthyroidism and ophthalmopathy. This clonotype appeared many times. No antigen is known for it. Trimming took 6 bases from V and 3 from J; bases not matched to a gene: 8. Germline V lookup: CDR1 SGHAT, CDR2 FQNNGV. The CDR3 contains 15 residues. Points from the study as a whole: Blood also contained most expanded thyroid clonotypes above 0.001.

Diagnosis of hyperthyroidism was new in patients aged 18 to 65, and its duration was under 2 months. Using around 10 ml of fresh peripheral blood, PBMCs were prepared. There were TCR beta CDR3 regions amplified from RNA transcripts. During a first-round RT-PCR of the TCR CDR3, the HTBI primer set was used. TCRdb re-called the multiplex PCR reads through MiXCR, storing one row per CDR3 protein. This sample has a few hundred thousand distinct CDR3 sequences, with approximately 15% found just once. This chain joins TRBV11-2 and TRBJ2-3; 8 bases match TRBD2. The TCR comes from a man younger than 45 with Graves' hyperthyroidism that later progressed to Graves' ophthalmopathy. Sequenced material: blood. The CDR3 region has the DNA TGTGCCAGCAGATCCGGGGGGGCCAGTACAGATACGCAGTATTTT. Protein product: CASRSGGASTDTQYF. Supplemented by reference TRBV11-2 and TRBJ2-3, the full variable domain reads EAGVAQSPRYKIIEKRQSVAFWCNPISGHATLYWYQQILGQGPKLLIQFQNNGVVDDSQLPKDRFSAERLKGVDSTLKIQPAKLEDSAVYLCASRSGGASTDTQYFGPGTRLTVL.